This T cell receptor (beta chain) was obtained from a study of T cells in Graves' hyperthyroidism and ophthalmopathy. This clonotype has at least ten counts. Researchers took RNA transcripts and amplified the TCR beta CDR3 regions from them. A set of HTBI primers served as the primers for a first-round RT-PCR of the TCR CDR3. TCRdb reanalysed the multiplex PCR reads using MiXCR and keeps one entry per CDR3 protein. This table has under 400,000 distinct CDR3 sequences, over 12% appearing once. The clonotype was recovered from a woman aged 60-75 years with Graves' ophthalmopathy. The sequencing input was blood.

The CDR3 bases are TGTGCCAGCAGCTGGGGAGATACGCAGTATTTT. This codes for CASSWGDTQYF. J is TRBJ2-3 and V is TRBV11-2, with D uncertain. V lost 4 bases to trimming and J lost 5 bases, with 4 bases between them. The CDR3 extends over 11 amino acids. CDR1 and CDR2 from the germline V gene are SGHAT and FQNNGV. The whole variable domain, filled in from reference TRBV11-2 and TRBJ2-3, reads EAGVAQSPRYKIIEKRQSVAFWCNPISGHATLYWYQQILGQGPKLLIQFQNNGVVDDSQLPKDRFSAERLKGVDSTLKIQPAKLEDSAVYLCASSWGDTQYFGPGTRLTVL.